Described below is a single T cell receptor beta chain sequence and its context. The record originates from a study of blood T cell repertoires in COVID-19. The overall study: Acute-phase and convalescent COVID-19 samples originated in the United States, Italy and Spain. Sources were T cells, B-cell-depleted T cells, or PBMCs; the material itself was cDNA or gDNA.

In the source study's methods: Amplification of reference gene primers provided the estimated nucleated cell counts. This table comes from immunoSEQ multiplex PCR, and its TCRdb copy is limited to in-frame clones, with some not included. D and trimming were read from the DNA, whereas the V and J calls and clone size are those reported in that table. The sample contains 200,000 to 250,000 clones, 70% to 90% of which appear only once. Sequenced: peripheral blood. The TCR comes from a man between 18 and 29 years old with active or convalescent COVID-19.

CDR3 DNA: TGTGCCAGCTCACCACCCTCTGAGTCAGATACGCAGTATTTT. This encodes CASSPPSESDTQYF. The rearrangement joins TRBV18 to TRBJ2-3, with no clear D. Germline values: CDR1 KGHSH, CDR2 LQKENI. V was cut by 0 bases and J by 4 bases, with 8 bases left in between. This CDR3 spans 14 amino acids.